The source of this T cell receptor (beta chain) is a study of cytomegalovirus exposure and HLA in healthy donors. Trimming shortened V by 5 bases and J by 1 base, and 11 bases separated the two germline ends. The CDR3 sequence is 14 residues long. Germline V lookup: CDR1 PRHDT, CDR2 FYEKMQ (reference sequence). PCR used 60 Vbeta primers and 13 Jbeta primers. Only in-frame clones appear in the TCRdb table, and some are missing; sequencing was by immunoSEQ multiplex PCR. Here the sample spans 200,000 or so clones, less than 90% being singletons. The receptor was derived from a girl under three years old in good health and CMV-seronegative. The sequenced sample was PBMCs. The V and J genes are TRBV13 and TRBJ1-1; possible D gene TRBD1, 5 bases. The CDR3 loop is CASSLGQGNTEAFF. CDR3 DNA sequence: TGTGCCAGCAGCCTTGGGCAGGGGAACACTGAAGCTTTCTTT.